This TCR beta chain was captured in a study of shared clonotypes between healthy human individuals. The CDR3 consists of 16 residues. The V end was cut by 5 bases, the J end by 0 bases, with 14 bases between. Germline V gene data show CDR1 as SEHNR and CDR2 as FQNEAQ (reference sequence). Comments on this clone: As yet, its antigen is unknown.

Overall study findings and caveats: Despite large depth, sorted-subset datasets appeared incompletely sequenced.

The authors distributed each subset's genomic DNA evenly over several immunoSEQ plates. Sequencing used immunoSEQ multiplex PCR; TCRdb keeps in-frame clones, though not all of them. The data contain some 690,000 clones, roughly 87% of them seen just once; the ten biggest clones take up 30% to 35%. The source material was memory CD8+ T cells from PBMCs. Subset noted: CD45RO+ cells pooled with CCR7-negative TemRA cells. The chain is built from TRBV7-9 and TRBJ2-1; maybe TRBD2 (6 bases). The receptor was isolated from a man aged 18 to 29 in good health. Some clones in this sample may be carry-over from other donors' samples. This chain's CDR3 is CASSHLAETSYNEQFF. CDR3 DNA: TGTGCCAGCAGCCACTTAGCGGAAACCTCCTACAATGAGCAGTTCTTC.